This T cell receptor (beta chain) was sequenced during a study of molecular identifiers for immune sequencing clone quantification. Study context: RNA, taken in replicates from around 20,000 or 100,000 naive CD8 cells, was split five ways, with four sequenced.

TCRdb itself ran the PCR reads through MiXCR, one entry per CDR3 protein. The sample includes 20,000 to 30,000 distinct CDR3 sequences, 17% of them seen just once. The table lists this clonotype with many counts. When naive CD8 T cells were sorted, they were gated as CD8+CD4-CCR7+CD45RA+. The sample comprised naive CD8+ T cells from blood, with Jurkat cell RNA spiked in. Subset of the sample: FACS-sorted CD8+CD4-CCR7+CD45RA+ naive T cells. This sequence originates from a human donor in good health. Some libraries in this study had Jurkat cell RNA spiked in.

The CDR3 region has the DNA TGTGCCAGCGGACATAGGGAAATGAACACTGAAGCTTTCTTT. Protein: CASGHREMNTEAFF. The chain uses TRBV27 and TRBJ1-1; the D gene is possibly TRBD1 (5 bases). The CDR3 spans 14 residues. V lost 8 bases and J 0 bases, leaving 13 bases between the germline ends. CDR1 and CDR2 (germline): MNHEY, SMNVEV (reference sequence).